One T cell receptor (beta chain) is described in this entry. The sample is drawn from a study of blood T cell repertoires in COVID-19. How the authors handled the data: Counts of nucleated cells, estimated from reference gene primer amplification, were obtained. Only in-frame clones appear in the TCRdb table, and some are missing; sequencing was by immunoSEQ multiplex PCR. The V and J calls and the clone size are those of that table, but D and trimming were determined from the DNA. The top ten clones hold around 8% of a sample with 220,000 or so clones, 82% of them seen once. CDR3 length: 14 amino acids. Germline values: CDR1 SGHDT, CDR2 YYEEEE. V was clipped by 2 bases and J by 5 bases, with 10 bases between them.

The genes are TRBV5-6 and TRBJ1-4, with D possibly matching TRBD1 (5 bases). This receptor was identified in an elderly woman with COVID-19, enrolled during active disease. Sequencing used peripheral blood. CDR3 DNA sequence: TGTGCCAGCAGCTTCGGGGGAGGAAATGAAAAACTGTTTTTT. This gives the protein CASSFGGGNEKLFF.